This T cell receptor (beta chain) is from a study of blood T cell repertoires in COVID-19. Overall study: Sites across the United States, Italy and Spain contributed samples from acute and convalescent COVID-19.

This CDR3 has 14 amino acids. Trimming pared 4 bases from V and 4 bases from J, leaving 11 bases between. Germline V CDR1 and CDR2: SEHNR, FQNEAQ (reference sequence). Each participant's cohort was designated according to participant-reported clinical history. Per the authors' pipeline: Estimation of nucleated cell counts was performed using reference gene primer amplification. The assay was immunoSEQ multiplex PCR, and TCRdb's table has in-frame clones only and misses some. V and J calls and clone size follow that table, whereas D and trimming were derived from the DNA. The sample includes approximately 360,000 clones, roughly 80% of them seen just once.

The specimen was PBMCs or T cells enriched from blood (not recorded which). The receptor's source is a woman aged 50 to 60 who had recovered from COVID-19. The V and J genes are TRBV7-9 and TRBJ1-3, with D uncertain. DNA for the CDR3: TGTGCCAGCAGCTCCACTGTGAAGGGAAACACCATATATTTT. Translation gives CASSSTVKGNTIYF.